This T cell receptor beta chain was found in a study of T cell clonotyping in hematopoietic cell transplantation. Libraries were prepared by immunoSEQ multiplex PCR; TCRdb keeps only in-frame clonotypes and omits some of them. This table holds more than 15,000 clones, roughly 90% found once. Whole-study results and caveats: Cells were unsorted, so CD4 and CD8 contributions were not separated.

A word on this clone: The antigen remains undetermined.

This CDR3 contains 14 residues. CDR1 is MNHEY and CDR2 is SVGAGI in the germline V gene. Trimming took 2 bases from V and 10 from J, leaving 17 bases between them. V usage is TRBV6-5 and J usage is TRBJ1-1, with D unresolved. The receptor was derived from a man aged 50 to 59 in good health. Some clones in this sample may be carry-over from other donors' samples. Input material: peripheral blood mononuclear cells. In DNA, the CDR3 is TGTGCCAGCAGTTACACCAGGACGGACGGTGGAGCTTTCTTT. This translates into CASSYTRTDGGAFF.